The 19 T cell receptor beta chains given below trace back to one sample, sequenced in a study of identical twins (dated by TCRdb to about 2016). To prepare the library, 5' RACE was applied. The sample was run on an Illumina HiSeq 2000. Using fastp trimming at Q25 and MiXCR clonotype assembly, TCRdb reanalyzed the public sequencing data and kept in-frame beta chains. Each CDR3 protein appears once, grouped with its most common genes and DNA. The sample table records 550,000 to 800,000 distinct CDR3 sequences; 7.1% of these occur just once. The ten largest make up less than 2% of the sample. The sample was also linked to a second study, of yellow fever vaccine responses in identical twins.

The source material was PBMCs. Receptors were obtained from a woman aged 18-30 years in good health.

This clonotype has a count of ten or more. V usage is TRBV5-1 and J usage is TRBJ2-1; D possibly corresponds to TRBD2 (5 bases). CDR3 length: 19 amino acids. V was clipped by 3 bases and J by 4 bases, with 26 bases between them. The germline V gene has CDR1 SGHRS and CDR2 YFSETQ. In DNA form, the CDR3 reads TGCGCCAGCAGCTCTATCCCCTTGGACTCGCAAACCGGATACAATGAGCAGTTCTTC. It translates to CASSSIPLDSQTGYNEQFF.

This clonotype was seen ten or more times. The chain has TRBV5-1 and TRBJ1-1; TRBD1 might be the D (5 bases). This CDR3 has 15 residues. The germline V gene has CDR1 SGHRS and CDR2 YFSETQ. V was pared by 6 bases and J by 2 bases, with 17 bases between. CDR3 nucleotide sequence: TGCGCCAGCACCCTGGAACAGGCGAGTAACACTGAAGCTTTCTTT. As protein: CASTLEQASNTEAFF.

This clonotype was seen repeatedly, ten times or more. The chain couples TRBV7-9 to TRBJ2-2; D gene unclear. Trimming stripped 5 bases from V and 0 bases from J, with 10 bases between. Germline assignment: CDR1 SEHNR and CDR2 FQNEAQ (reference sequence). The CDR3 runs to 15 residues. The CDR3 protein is CASSRTNANTGELFF. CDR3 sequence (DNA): TGTGCCAGCAGCAGGACGAACGCGAACACCGGGGAGCTGTTTTTT.

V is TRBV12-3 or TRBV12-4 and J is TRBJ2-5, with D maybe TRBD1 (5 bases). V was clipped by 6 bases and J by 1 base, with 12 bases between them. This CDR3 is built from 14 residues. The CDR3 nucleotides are TGTGCCAGCAGAAGAACAGGAGCCCAAGAGACCCAGTACTTC. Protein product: CASRRTGAQETQYF.

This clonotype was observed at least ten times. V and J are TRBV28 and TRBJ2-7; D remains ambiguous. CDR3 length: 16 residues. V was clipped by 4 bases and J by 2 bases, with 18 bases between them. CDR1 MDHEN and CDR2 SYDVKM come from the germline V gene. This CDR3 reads CASSSTGRSWAYEQYF. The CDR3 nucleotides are TGTGCCAGCAGTTCCACCGGCAGGAGTTGGGCCTACGAGCAGTACTTC.

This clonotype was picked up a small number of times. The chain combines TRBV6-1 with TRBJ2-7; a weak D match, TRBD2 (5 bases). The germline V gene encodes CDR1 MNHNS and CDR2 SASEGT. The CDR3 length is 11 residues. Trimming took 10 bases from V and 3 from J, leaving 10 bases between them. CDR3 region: CAIKRLYEQYV. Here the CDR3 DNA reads TGTGCCATAAAGCGGCTCTACGAGCAGTACGTC.

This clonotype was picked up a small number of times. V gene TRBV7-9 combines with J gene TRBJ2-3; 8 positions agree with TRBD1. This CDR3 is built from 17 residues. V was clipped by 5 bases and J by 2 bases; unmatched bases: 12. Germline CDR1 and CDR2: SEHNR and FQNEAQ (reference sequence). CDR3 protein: CASSRRTPGQATDTQYF. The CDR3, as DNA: TGTGCCAGCAGCCGCCGAACTCCGGGACAGGCCACAGATACGCAGTATTTT.

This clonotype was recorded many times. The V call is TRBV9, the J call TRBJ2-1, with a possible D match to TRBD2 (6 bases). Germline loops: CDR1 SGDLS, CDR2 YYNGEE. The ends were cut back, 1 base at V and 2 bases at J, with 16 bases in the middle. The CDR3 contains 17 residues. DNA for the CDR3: TGTGCCAGCAGCGTACGCGAGGAGGGAGTCACCTACAATGAGCAGTTCTTC. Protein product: CASSVREEGVTYNEQFF. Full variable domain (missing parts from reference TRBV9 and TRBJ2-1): DSGVTQTPKHLITATGQRVTLRCSPRSGDLSVYWYQQSLDQGLQFLIQYYNGEERAKGNILERFSAQQFPDLHSELNLSSLELGDSALYFCASSVREEGVTYNEQFFGPGTRLTVL.

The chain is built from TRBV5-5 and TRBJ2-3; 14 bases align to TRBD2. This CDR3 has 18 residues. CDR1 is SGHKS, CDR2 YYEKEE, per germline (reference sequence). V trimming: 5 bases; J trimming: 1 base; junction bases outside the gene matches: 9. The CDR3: CASSFGLAGGWGTDTQYF. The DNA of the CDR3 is TGTGCCAGCAGTTTCGGACTAGCGGGAGGATGGGGCACAGATACGCAGTATTTT.

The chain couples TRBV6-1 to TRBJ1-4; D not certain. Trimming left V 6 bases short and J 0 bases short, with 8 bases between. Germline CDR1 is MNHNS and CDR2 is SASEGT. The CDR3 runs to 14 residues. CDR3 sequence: CASSIVATNEKLFF. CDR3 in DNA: TGTGCCAGCAGCATAGTTGCAACTAATGAAAAACTGTTTTTT.

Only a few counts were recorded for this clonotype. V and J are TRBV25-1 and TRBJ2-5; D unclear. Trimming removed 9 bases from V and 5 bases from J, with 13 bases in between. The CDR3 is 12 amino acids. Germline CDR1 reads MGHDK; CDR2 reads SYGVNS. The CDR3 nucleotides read TGTGCCAGTGGGCAGACGAGGGAGACCCAGTACTTC. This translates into CASGQTRETQYF.

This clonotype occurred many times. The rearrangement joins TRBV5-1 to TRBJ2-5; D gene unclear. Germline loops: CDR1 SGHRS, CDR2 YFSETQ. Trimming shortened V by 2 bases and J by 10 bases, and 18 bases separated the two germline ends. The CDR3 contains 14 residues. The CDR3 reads CASSFLGGESDQYF. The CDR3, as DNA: TGCGCCAGCAGCTTTCTGGGTGGCGAAAGTGACCAGTACTTC. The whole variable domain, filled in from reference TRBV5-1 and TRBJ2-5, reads KAGVTQTPRYLIKTRGQQVTLSCSPISGHRSVSWYQQTPGQGLQFLFEYFSETQRNKGNFPGRFSGRQFSNSRSEMNVSTLELGDSALYLCASSFLGGESDQYFGPGTRLLVL.

CDR3 protein: CASSNLVGETQYF. The CDR3 DNA sequence: TGCGCCAGCAGTAATCTGGTGGGTGAGACCCAGTACTTC. The V and J genes are TRBV5-1 and TRBJ2-5; no clear D gene. CDR3 length equals 13 residues. V gave up 5 bases and J gave up 5 bases, with 13 bases separating them. The germline V gene has CDR1 SGHRS and CDR2 YFSETQ.

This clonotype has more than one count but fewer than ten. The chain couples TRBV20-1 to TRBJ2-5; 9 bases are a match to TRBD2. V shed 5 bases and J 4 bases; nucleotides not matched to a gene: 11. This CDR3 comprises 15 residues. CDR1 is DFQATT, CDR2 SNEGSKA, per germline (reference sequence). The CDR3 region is CSAYLISGGGETQYF. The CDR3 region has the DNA TGCAGTGCTTATCTCATTAGCGGGGGAGGAGAGACCCAGTACTTC.

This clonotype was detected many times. The CDR3 sequence is CASSKGAQSDLWDSPLHF. CDR3 bases: TGTGCCAGCAGCAAAGGTGCGCAAAGCGATCTGTGGGATTCACCCCTCCACTTT. The chain links TRBV21-1 to TRBJ1-6. TRBV21-1 is a pseudogene. The CDR3 contains 18 residues.

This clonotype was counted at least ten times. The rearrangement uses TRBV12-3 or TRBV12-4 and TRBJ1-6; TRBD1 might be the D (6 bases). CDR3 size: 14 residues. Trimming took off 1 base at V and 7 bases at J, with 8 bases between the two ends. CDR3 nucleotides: TGTGCCAGCAGTTTAGAGGGGGGGAATTCACCCCTCCACTTT. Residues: CASSLEGGNSPLHF.

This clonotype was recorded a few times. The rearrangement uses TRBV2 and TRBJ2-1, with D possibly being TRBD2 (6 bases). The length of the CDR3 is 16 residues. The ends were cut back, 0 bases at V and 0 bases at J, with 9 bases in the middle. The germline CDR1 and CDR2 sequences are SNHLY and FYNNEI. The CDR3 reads CASSEASGSSYNEQFF. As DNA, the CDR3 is TGTGCCAGCAGTGAAGCTAGCGGAAGCTCCTACAATGAGCAGTTCTTC.

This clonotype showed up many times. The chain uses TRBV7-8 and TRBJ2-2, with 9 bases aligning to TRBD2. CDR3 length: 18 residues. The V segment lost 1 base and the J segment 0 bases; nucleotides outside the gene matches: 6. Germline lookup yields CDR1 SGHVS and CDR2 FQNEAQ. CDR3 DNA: TGTGCCAGCAGCTTAGTCCTAGCGGGAATTGCGAACACCGGGGAGCTGTTTTTT. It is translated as CASSLVLAGIANTGELFF.

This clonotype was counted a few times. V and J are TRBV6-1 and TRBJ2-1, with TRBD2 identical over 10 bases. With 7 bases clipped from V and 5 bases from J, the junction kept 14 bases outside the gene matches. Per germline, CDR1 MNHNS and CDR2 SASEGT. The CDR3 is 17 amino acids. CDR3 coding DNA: TGTGCCAGCACCACGGTGGGGGGACTAGCGAAACACAATGAGCAGTTCTTC. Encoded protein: CASTTVGGLAKHNEQFF.